These 6 T cell receptor beta chains were sequenced from one sample in a study of shared clonotypes between healthy human individuals. Only in-frame clones appear in the TCRdb table, and some are missing; sequencing was by immunoSEQ multiplex PCR. This table holds around 700,000 clones, 55% to 75% found once. Material: memory CD4+ T cells sorted from blood. Subset of the sample: CD45RA-negative fraction. These receptors originate from a woman in her 30s in good health.

This chain connects TRBV5-6 to TRBJ1-2; D not certain. CDR3 size: 13 residues. Between the trimmed V and J ends, which lost 0 bases and 6 bases, there was a span of 9 bases. CDR1 and CDR2 from the germline V gene are SGHDT and YYEEEE. CDR3 sequence: CASSLGFGDGYTF. The CDR3 bases are TGTGCCAGCAGCTTGGGCTTTGGGGATGGCTACACCTTC.

CDR3 residues: CASSQVTGNQPQHF. CDR3 bases: TGTGCCAGCAGTCAGGTGACAGGGAATCAGCCCCAGCATTTT. This chain joins TRBV6-5 and TRBJ1-5; 7 positions agree with TRBD1. This CDR3 is built from 14 residues. Germline V CDR1 and CDR2: MNHEY, SVGAGI. The V gene end was trimmed by 5 bases and the J gene end by 4 bases; junction bases not matched to a gene: 5.

CDR3 in DNA: TGTGCCAGCAGTAACCGACGGGTGGGCAATGAGCAGTTCTTC. This translates into CASSNRRVGNEQFF. The chain carries TRBV28 and TRBJ2-1; unclear D gene. This CDR3 is 14 amino acids long. Looked up from germline, CDR1 is MDHEN and CDR2 is SYDVKM. V lost 5 bases and J lost 6, with 14 bases in between.

The rearrangement uses TRBV5-1 and TRBJ2-3; no reliable D call. V was shortened by 0 bases and J by 6 bases, with 14 bases between the two germline ends. The V gene's germline CDR1 is SGHRS and CDR2 YFSETQ. The CDR3 length is 15 residues. CDR3 in amino acids: CASSLDGVEVDTQYF. The CDR3 bases are TGCGCCAGCAGCTTGGATGGGGTGGAAGTGGATACGCAGTATTTT.

This clone was picked up one time. The V call is TRBV4-2, the J call TRBJ2-2; 8 nucleotides agree with TRBD2. Germline V lookup: CDR1 LGHNA, CDR2 YNFKEQ. Germline trimming cut 4 bases from V and 3 bases from J; bases unmatched to any gene: 13. The CDR3 sequence is 18 residues long. This CDR3 reads CASSPEGSGIGDTGELFF. As DNA, the CDR3 is TGTGCCAGCAGCCCCGAGGGTAGCGGGATAGGGGACACCGGGGAGCTGTTTTTT.

The chain carries TRBV28 and TRBJ1-1, with TRBD1 as a possible D gene (5 bases). The V end was cut by 5 bases, the J end by 5 bases, with 9 bases between. This CDR3 is 12 amino acids long. Germline V gene sequence: CDR1 MDHEN, CDR2 SYDVKM. This CDR3 reads CASSGPGTEAFF. CDR3 DNA: TGTGCCAGCAGTGGCCCAGGGACTGAAGCTTTCTTT.